This TCR beta chain was obtained from a study of Tregs in tolerant kidney transplant recipients. Whole-study results and caveats: In tolerant patients, donor-specific Tregs outgrew total Tregs, suggesting antigen-driven expansion. For some patients, primers changed over time, blocking nucleotide-level comparison.

Recipients received nonmyeloablative bone marrow transplants from related graft donors, with transient mixed chimerism. With V trimmed by 0 bases and J by 9 bases, 5 bases remained unmatched. From germline, CDR1 is SGDLS and CDR2 YYNGEE. CDR3 length: 14 residues. The assay was immunoSEQ multiplex PCR, and TCRdb's table has in-frame clones only and misses some. The sample yields some 21,000 clones, about 85% seen once. A word on this clone: As yet, its antigen is unknown.

The gene calls are TRBV9 and TRBJ2-1, with 8 positions matching TRBD2. The receptor was derived from a human patient who received a combined kidney and bone marrow transplant. Certain T cells may be donor cells from the graft. Sample: CD8+ T cells from blood (PBMCs), taken 6 months after the transplant. CDR3 in amino acids: CASSVVAGGAEQFF. In DNA form, the CDR3 reads TGTGCCAGCAGCGTAGTGGCGGGGGGAGCTGAGCAGTTCTTC.